This T cell receptor (beta chain) was obtained from a study of spatial heterogeneity in lung cancer. Background on the study: Alpha-chain detections were consistently fewer than beta-chain detections among the sequences.

This clonotype was recorded many times. Carried by each TCR cDNA molecule was a unique molecular identifier. One entry per CDR3 protein, called by TCRdb with MiXCR from the 5' RACE reads. The repertoire holds about 26,000 distinct CDR3 sequences, with around 13% as singletons. This CDR3 is built from 13 residues. Trimming removed 8 bases from V and 1 base from J, with 11 bases in between. CDR1 MNHEY and CDR2 SMNVEV come from the germline V gene (reference sequence). The time point: sample taken at primary tumor resection. Whole RNA obtained from tumor, nontumor lung or frozen PBMC underwent sequencing without sorting. 72 TRACERx patients with early, untreated non-small cell lung cancer donated samples.

Source: PBMCs, taken at surgery. The chain recombines TRBV27 with TRBJ1-2; D ambiguous. The TCR sequence derives from a female donor with early-stage non-small cell lung cancer. CDR3 in amino acids: CASSSGLNYGYTF. The CDR3 DNA is TGTGCCAGCTCATCAGGTCTTAACTATGGCTACACCTTC.